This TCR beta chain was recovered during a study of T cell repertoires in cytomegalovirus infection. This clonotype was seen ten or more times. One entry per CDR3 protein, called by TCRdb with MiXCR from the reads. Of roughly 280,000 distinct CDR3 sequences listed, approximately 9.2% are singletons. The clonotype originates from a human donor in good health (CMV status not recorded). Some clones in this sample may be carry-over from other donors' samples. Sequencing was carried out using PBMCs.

CDR3 region: CASSQGGIYEQYF. The CDR3 DNA follows: TGTGCCAGCAGCCAAGGGGGCATCTACGAGCAGTACTTC. V is TRBV7-6 and J is TRBJ2-7; 7 bases line up with TRBD1. The germline gives CDR1 SGHVS, CDR2 FNYEAQ. V was clipped by 5 bases and J by 3 bases; unmatched bases: 4. The CDR3 loop spans 13 amino acids.